What follows are 2 T cell receptor beta chains derived from one specimen sequenced in a study of beta chain features in type 1 diabetes. Findings of the study overall: Shortening of TCRB CDR3s, moderate but significant, appeared in all four CD4+ subsets of Type 1 diabetes patients.

These receptors' targets are unknown. cDNA synthesis used the whole RNA isolate, giving expressed TCRB sequences. The method was immunoSEQ multiplex PCR; TCRdb's version includes in-frame clones alone and lacks a portion of them. This sample yields around 600,000 clones, of which 9.5% to 15% are seen a single time; around 0.12% belongs to the top ten. Input material: naive CD4+ T cells from blood. These receptors originate from a young man with type 1 diabetes.

The V gene is TRBV9, the J gene TRBJ2-2, with a weak D call TRBD2 (6 bases). V lost 4 bases, J lost 5 bases, and 12 bases lay in between. Germline CDR1 reads SGDLS; CDR2 reads YYNGEE. The CDR3 has 14 residues. CDR3 in amino acids: CASSPGGWTGELFF. The CDR3 nucleotides read TGTGCCAGCAGCCCCGGGGGTTGGACCGGGGAGCTGTTTTTT.

This clone was seen a few times. The V call is TRBV19, the J call TRBJ2-7; maybe TRBD2 (6 bases). CDR1 is LNHDA, CDR2 SQIVND, per germline (reference sequence). The V end was cut by 3 bases, the J end by 1 base, with 13 bases between. This CDR3 region has 15 residues. The chain's CDR3 is CASSIKSAGSYEQYF. Here the CDR3 DNA reads TGTGCCAGTAGTATTAAATCCGCGGGGTCCTACGAGCAGTACTTC.